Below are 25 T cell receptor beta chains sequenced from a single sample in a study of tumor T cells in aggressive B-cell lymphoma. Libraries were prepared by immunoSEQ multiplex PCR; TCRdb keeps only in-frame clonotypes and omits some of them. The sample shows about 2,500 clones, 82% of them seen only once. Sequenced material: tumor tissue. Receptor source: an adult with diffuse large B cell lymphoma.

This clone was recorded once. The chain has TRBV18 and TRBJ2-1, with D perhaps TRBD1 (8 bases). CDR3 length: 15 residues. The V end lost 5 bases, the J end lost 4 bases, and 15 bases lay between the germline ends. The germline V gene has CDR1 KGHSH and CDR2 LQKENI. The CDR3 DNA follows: TGTGCCAGCTCATCGACAGGGGAGGGTTACAATGAGCAGTTCTTC. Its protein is CASSSTGEGYNEQFF.

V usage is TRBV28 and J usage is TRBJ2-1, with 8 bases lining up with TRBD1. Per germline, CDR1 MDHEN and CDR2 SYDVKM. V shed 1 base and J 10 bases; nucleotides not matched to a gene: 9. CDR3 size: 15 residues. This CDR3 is CASSLFRGLVYEQFF. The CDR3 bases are TGTGCCAGCAGTTTATTCAGGGGGCTGGTATACGAGCAGTTCTTC.

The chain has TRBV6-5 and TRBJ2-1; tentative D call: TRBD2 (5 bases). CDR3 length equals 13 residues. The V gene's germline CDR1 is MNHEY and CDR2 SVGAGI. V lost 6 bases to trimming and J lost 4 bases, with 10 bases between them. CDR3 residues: CASSPGGYNEQFF. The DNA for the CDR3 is TGTGCCAGCAGCCCTGGAGGATACAATGAGCAGTTCTTC.

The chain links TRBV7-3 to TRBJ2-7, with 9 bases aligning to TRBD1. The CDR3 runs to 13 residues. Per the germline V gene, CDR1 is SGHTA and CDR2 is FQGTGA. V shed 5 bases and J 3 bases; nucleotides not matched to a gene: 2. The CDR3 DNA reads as TGTGCCAGCAGCCGGGACAGGGACTACGAGCAGTACTTC. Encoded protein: CASSRDRDYEQYF.

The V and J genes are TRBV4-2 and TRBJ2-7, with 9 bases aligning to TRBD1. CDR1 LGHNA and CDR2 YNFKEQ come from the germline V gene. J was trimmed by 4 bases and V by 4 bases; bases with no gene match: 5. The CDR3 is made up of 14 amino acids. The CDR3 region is CASSLEGQGYEQYF. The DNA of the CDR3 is TGTGCCAGCAGCCTCGAAGGACAGGGGTACGAGCAGTACTTC.

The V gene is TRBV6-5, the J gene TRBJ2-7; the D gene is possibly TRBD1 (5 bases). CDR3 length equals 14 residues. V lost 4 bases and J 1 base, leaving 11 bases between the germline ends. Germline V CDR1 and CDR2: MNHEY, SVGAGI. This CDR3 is CASSSRTQSYEQYF. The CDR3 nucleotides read TGTGCCAGCAGTTCCAGGACACAATCCTACGAGCAGTACTTC.

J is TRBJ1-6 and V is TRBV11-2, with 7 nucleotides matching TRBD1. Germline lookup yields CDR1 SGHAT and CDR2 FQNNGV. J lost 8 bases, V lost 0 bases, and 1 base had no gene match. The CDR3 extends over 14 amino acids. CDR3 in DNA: TGTGCCAGCAGCTTAGAAGGGGGCTATTCACCCCTCCACTTT. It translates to CASSLEGGYSPLHF.

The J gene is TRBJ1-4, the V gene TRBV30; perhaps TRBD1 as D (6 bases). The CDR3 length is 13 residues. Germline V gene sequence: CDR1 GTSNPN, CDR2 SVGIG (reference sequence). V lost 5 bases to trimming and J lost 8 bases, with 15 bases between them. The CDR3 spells CAWARDNLEKLFF. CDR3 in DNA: TGTGCCTGGGCCCGGGACAATCTAGAAAAACTGTTTTTT.

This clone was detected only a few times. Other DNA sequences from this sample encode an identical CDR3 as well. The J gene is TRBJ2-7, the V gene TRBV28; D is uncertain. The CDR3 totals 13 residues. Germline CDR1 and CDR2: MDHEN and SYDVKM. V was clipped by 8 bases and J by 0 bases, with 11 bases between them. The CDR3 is CASVRGDSYEQYF. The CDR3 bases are TGTGCCAGCGTGCGCGGAGACTCCTACGAGCAGTACTTC.

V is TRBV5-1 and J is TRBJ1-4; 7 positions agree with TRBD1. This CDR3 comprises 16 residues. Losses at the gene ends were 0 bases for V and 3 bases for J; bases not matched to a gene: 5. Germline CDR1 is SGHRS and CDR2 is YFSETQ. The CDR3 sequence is CASSLGGTAANEKLFF. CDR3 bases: TGCGCCAGCAGCTTGGGAGGGACAGCAGCTAATGAAAAACTGTTTTTT.

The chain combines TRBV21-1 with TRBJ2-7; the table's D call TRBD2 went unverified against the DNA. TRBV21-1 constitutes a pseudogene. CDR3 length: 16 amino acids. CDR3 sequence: CASSNVLAGVAREQYF. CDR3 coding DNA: TGTGCCAGCAGCAATGTATTAGCGGGAGTTGCTCGCGAGCAGTACTTC.

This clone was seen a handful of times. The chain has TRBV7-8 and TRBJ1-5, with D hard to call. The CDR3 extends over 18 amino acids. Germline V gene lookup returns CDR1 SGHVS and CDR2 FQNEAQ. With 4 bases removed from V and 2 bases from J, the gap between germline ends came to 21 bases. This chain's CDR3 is CASSSAGVRDTRNQPQHF. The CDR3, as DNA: TGTGCCAGCAGCTCAGCGGGAGTCCGTGACACCCGCAATCAGCCCCAGCATTTT.

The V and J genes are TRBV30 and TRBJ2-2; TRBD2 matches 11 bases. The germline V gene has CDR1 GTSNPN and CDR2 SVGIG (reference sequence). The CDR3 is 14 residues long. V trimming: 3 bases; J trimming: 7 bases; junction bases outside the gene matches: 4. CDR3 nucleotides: TGTGCCTGGAGGACTAGCGGGAACGTCGGGGAGCTGTTTTTT. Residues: CAWRTSGNVGELFF.

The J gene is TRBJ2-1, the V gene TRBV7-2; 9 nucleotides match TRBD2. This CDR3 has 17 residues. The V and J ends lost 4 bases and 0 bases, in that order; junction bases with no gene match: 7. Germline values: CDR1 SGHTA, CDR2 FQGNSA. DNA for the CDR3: TGTGCCAGCAGCTATTGGACTAGCGCTATCTCCTACAATGAGCAGTTCTTC. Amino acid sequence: CASSYWTSAISYNEQFF.

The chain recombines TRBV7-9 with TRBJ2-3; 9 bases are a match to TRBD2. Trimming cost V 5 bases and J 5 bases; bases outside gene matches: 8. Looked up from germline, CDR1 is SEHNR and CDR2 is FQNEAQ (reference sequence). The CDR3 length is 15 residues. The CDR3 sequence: CASSDLAGVGDTQYF. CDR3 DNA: TGTGCCAGCAGCGATTTAGCGGGAGTGGGAGATACGCAGTATTTT.

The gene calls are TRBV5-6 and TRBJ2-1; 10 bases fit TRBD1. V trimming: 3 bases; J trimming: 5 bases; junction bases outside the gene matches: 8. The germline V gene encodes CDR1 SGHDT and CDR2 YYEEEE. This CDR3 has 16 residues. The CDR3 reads CASSSEGQGKDNEQFF. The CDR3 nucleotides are TGTGCCAGCAGCTCGGAGGGACAGGGGAAGGACAATGAGCAGTTCTTC.

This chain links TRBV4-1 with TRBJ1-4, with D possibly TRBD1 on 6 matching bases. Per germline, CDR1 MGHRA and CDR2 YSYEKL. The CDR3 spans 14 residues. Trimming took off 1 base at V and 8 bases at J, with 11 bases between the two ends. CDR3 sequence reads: CASSQGSRGEKLFF. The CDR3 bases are TGCGCCAGCAGCCAAGGAAGTAGGGGGGAAAAACTGTTTTTT.

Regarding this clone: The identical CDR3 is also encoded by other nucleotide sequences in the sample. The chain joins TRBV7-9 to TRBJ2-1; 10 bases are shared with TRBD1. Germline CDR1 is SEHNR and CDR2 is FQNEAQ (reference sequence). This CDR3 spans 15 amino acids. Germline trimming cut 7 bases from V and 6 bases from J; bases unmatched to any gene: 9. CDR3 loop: CASNNRDRGINEQFF. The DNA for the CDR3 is TGTGCCAGCAATAACCGGGACAGGGGTATCAATGAGCAGTTCTTC.

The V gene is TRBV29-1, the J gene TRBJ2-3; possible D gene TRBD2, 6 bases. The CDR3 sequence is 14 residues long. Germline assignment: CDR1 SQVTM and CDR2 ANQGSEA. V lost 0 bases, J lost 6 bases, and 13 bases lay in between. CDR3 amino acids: CSVEDPGRSDTQYF. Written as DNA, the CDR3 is TGCAGCGTTGAAGATCCAGGGAGGTCCGATACGCAGTATTTT.

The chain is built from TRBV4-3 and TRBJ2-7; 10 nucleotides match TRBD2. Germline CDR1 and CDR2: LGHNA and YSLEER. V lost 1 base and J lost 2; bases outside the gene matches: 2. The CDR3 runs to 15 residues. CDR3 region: CASSQGTSGTYEQYF. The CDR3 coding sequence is TGCGCCAGCAGCCAAGGGACTAGCGGTACCTACGAGCAGTACTTC.

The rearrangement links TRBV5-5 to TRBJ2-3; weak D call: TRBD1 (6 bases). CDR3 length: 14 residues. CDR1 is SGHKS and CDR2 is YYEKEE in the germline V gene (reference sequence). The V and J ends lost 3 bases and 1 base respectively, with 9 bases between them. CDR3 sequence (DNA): TGTGCCAGCAGCTGGACAGCTGGCACAGATACGCAGTATTTT. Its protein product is CASSWTAGTDTQYF.

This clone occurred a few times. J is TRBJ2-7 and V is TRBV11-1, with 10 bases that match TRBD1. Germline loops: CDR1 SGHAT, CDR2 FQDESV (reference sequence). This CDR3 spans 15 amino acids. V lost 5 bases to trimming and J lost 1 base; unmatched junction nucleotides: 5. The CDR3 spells CASSLRTGGSYEQYF. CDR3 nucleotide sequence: TGTGCCAGCAGCCTACGGACAGGGGGATCCTACGAGCAGTACTTC. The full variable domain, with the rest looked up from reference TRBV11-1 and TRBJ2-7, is EAEVAQSPRYKITEKSQAVAFWCDPISGHATLYWYRQILGQGPELLVQFQDESVVDDSQLPKDRFSAERLKGVDSTLKIQPAELGDSAMYLCASSLRTGGSYEQYFGPGTRLTVT.

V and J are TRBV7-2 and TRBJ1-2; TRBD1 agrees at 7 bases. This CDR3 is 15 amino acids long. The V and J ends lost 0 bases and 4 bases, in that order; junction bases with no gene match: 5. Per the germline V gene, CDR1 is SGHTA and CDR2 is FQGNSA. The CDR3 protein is CASSLAPAGGYGYTF. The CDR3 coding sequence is TGTGCCAGCAGCTTAGCCCCGGCAGGGGGCTATGGCTACACCTTC.

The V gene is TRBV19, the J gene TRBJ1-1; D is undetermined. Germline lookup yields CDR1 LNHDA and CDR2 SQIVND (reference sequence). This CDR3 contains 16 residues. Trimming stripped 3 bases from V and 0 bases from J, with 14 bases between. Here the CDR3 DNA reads TGTGCCAGTAGTATCGTCGGGGTTAGCATGAACACTGAAGCTTTCTTT. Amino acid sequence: CASSIVGVSMNTEAFF.

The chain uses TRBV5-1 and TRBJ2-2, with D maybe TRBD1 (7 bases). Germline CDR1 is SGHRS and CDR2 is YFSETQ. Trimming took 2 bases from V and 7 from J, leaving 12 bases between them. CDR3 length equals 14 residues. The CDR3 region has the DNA TGCGCCAGCAGCTTCCGACAGGGAGGCGGGGAGCTGTTTTTT. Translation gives CASSFRQGGGELFF. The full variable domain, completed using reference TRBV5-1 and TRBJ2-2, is KAGVTQTPRYLIKTRGQQVTLSCSPISGHRSVSWYQQTPGQGLQFLFEYFSETQRNKGNFPGRFSGRQFSNSRSEMNVSTLELGDSALYLCASSFRQGGGELFFGEGSRLTVL.